The clone carrying this T cell receptor beta chain was recorded only once. Its antigen is currently unknown. Germline V lookup: CDR1 LNHDA, CDR2 SQIVND (reference sequence). The CDR3 is 16 residues long. The trim removed 5 bases at V and 4 bases at J, leaving 7 bases unmatched. The source of the sample is a study of OX40 agonist ivuxolimab in advanced cancers. Overall study findings and caveats: Both blood CD4+ and CD8+ T cells showed clonal growth by week 6 at 0.1 to 3.0 mg/kg.

Using immunoSEQ multiplex PCR, the repertoire was profiled, and TCRdb retains in-frame clones only, with some absent. The sample includes 70,000 to 95,000 clones, 85% to 90% of them seen just once. The input for sequencing was CD4+ or CD8+ T cells sorted from blood, taken in a trial of the OX40 agonist ivuxolimab. This clonotype originated in an adult with an advanced solid tumor such as melanoma, head and neck, liver or kidney cancer. The chain employs TRBV19 and TRBJ2-7; 14 nucleotides agree with TRBD2. CDR3 in DNA: TGTGCCAGTAGTCCCCTTGGGACTAGCGGGGGTTACGAGCAGTACTTC. Amino acids: CASSPLGTSGGYEQYF.